The next 10 T cell receptor beta chains were all read from a single sample in a study of identical twins. TCRdb called the 5' RACE reads again in MiXCR, with one record for every CDR3 protein. The sample contains 500,000 to 600,000 distinct CDR3 sequences, 20% to 25% of which appear only once. These data also formed part of another study, on T cells expressing NK-cell markers.

The sequenced sample consisted of CD4+ T cells sorted from blood. These receptors all come from a woman under 30 in good health.

This clonotype was seen only a few times. The chain carries TRBV3-1 and TRBJ2-5, with 7 bases identical to TRBD2. Germline assignment: CDR1 LGHDT and CDR2 YNNKEL (reference sequence). The V and J ends lost 4 bases and 5 bases, in that order; junction bases with no gene match: 16. This CDR3 is 17 amino acids long. The CDR3 DNA follows: TGTGCCAGCAGCCCTGAATTGTCTCGGTCCGGGAGGGAGACCCAGTACTTC. Its protein product is CASSPELSRSGRETQYF.

This clonotype appeared a few times. The chain employs TRBV12-3 or TRBV12-4 and TRBJ1-1; D is possibly TRBD1 (5 bases). The CDR3 spans 16 residues. With 2 bases removed from V and 4 bases from J, the gap between germline ends came to 17 bases. CDR3 DNA sequence: TGTGCCAGCAGTTTAAGGAGATCGAAGGGGCCCACTGAAGCTTTCTTT. It specifies CASSLRRSKGPTEAFF.

This clonotype was seen only a few times. This rearrangement joins TRBV7-7 to TRBJ2-1; D is uncertain. Germline CDR1 and CDR2: SSHAT and FNYEAQ (reference sequence). This CDR3 comprises 10 residues. V shed 5 bases and J shed 10 bases, with 6 bases lying between them. The CDR3 loop reads CASSPREQFF. DNA for the CDR3: TGTGCCAGCAGCCCTAGGGAGCAGTTCTTC.

About this clonotype: A junction boundary mismatches the germline segment, possibly from a read error. The chain recombines TRBV5-1 with TRBJ1-2; 7 nucleotides line up with TRBD1. Germline V lookup: CDR1 SGHRS, CDR2 YFSETQ. The CDR3 consists of 15 residues. CDR3 loop: CASGFGQARDYGYTF. In DNA form, the CDR3 reads TGCGCCAGCGGCTTTGGACAGGCGAGGGACTATGGCTACACCTTC.

This chain links TRBV3-1 with TRBJ1-6, with 7 bases lining up with TRBD1. Germline trimming cut 4 bases from V and 9 bases from J; bases unmatched to any gene: 3. Germline CDR1 and CDR2: LGHDT and YNNKEL (reference sequence). The CDR3 totals 13 residues. The CDR3 DNA follows: TGTGCCAGCAGCCTCCGGGACAGTTCACCCCTCCACTTT. Translating gives CASSLRDSSPLHF.

This clonotype was found many times. The chain has TRBV20-1 and TRBJ1-1, with D tentatively TRBD1 (5 bases). This CDR3 spans 13 amino acids. The germline V gene encodes CDR1 DFQATT and CDR2 SNEGSKA (reference sequence). V was pared by 0 bases and J by 2 bases, with 7 bases between. The CDR3 loop reads CSAREDTNTEAFF. The CDR3, as DNA: TGCAGTGCTAGAGAGGACACAAACACTGAAGCTTTCTTT.

The chain joins TRBV6-5 to TRBJ1-1; D gene unclear. Per germline, CDR1 MNHEY and CDR2 SVGAGI. CDR3 length: 15 residues. The ends were cut back, 0 bases at V and 3 bases at J, with 11 bases in the middle. CDR3 sequence reads: CASSYSRPEYTEAFF. The DNA for the CDR3 is TGTGCCAGCAGTTACTCGAGACCGGAGTACACTGAAGCTTTCTTT.

The chain uses TRBV20-1 and TRBJ2-1; no clear D. Germline V lookup: CDR1 DFQATT, CDR2 SNEGSKA (reference sequence). Trimming pared 3 bases from V and 6 bases from J, leaving 6 bases between. The CDR3 loop spans 11 amino acids. The CDR3 reads CSASLFNEQFF. In nucleotides, the CDR3 is TGCAGTGCTAGCCTGTTCAATGAGCAGTTCTTC.

This clonotype has more than one count but fewer than ten. The chain carries TRBV10-3 and TRBJ2-3; possible D gene TRBD2, 5 bases. Germline-derived CDR1 and CDR2 are ENHRY and SYGVKD. Trimming removed 6 bases from V and 3 bases from J, with 13 bases in between. The CDR3 length is 14 residues. CDR3 DNA: TGTGCCATCAGCGGGAATCATGGTACAGATACGCAGTATTTT. Residues: CAISGNHGTDTQYF.

This clonotype was counted only a few times. The chain carries TRBV12-3 or TRBV12-4 and TRBJ1-3; no definite D call. Between the trimmed V and J ends, which lost 2 bases and 0 bases, there was a span of 5 bases. The CDR3 loop spans 14 amino acids. In DNA form, the CDR3 reads TGTGCCAGCAGTTTACCCCGCTCTGGAAACACCATATATTTT. Encoded protein: CASSLPRSGNTIYF.